The present TCR beta chain was sequenced within a study of T cell repertoires in ileal Crohn's disease. A note on this clone: Its target is unknown.

J lost 1 base, V lost 5 bases, and 14 bases had no gene match. Germline V lookup: CDR1 SGHKS, CDR2 YYEKEE (reference sequence). CDR3 length: 17 residues. Repertoires were generated with immunoSEQ multiplex PCR, while TCRdb's copy carries only in-frame clones and drops some. Among around 17,000 clones listed, under 80% were seen once. Points from the study as a whole: Compared with non-smokers, active smokers at surgery showed more clonal expansions. Mucosal expansions were suggested to be mainly CD8 T cells.

The chain is built from TRBV5-5 and TRBJ1-1; 7 nucleotides match TRBD1. The TCR originated in an adult with Crohn's disease. The sequenced sample consisted of ileal tissue. DNA for the CDR3: TGTGCCAGCAGGTTGAGGGGGCCGACGGTGGGGAACACTGAAGCTTTCTTT. Translating gives CASRLRGPTVGNTEAFF.